This is a list of T cell receptor beta chains from one sample in a study of blood T cell repertoires in COVID-19. This table comes from immunoSEQ multiplex PCR, and its TCRdb copy is limited to in-frame clones, with some not included. In the table there are about 200,000 clones, roughly 90% of which are singletons. Sequencing was done on a sample of PBMCs or T cells enriched from blood (not recorded which). All receptors derive from a woman in her 30s who had been exposed to COVID-19. The CDR3 runs from the conserved cysteine through the conserved F or W. A D gene is named only where the DNA matches it firmly. The listing skips clone size in some rows; elsewhere it reads once, few, many or a size class.

V gene	J gene	D gene	clone size	CDR3 protein	CDR3 DNA
TRBV2	TRBJ2-3	NA	NA	CASSEHSGGGDTQYF	TGTGCCAGCAGTGAACATTCGGGGGGCGGGGATACGCAGTATTTT
TRBV2	TRBJ1-4	TRBD1	NA	CASSVDREGEKLFF	TGTGCCAGCAGTGTGGACAGGGAAGGTGAAAAACTGTTTTTT
TRBV18	TRBJ2-7	NA	NA	CASSPGRGEQYF	TGTGCCAGCTCACCAGGAAGGGGCGAGCAGTACTTC
TRBV9	TRBJ2-3	NA	NA	CASSGDLREQYF	TGTGCCAGCAGCGGGGACTTGAGGGAGCAGTATTTT
TRBV6-4	TRBJ1-6	NA	NA	CASSDVEGVGNSPLHF	TGTGCCAGCAGTGACGTAGAGGGGGTAGGTAATTCACCCCTCCACTTT
TRBV5-6	TRBJ1-3	NA	NA	CASSFNYLRVGGNTIYF	TGTGCCAGCAGCTTTAACTACCTTCGGGTAGGAGGAAACACCATATATTTT
TRBV6-1	TRBJ2-2	NA	NA	CASSEVGGRAGELFF	TGTGCCAGCAGTGAAGTCGGGGGGCGCGCCGGGGAGCTGTTTTTT
TRBV6-2/TRBV6-3	TRBJ2-2	TRBD2	NA	CASSSRVAGNTGELFF	TGTGCCAGCAGTTCCCGGGTAGCGGGGAACACCGGGGAGCTGTTTTTT
TRBV27	TRBJ1-4	NA	NA	CASSFRTDREKLFF	TGTGCCAGCAGTTTCCGTACAGATCGGGAAAAACTGTTTTTT
TRBV7-8	TRBJ2-2	NA	NA	CASSLWRREQSGELFF	TGTGCCAGCAGCTTATGGCGGCGAGAACAATCCGGGGAGCTGTTTTTT
TRBV12-5	TRBJ2-1	NA	once	CASGLAIDVGGNEQFF	TGTGCTAGTGGTTTGGCGATAGATGTCGGCGGCAATGAGCAGTTCTTC
TRBV2	TRBJ1-2	TRBD1	NA	CASRLDRDGYTF	TGTGCCAGCAGACTGGACAGGGACGGCTACACCTTC
TRBV7-3	TRBJ1-2	TRBD1	NA	CASGDRGDPYGYTF	TGTGCCAGCGGGGACAGGGGAGATCCCTATGGCTACACCTTC
TRBV10-2	TRBJ1-2	TRBD1	NA	CASSESVTGDYGYTF	TGCGCCAGCAGTGAGTCGGTAACAGGGGACTATGGCTACACCTTC
TRBV27	TRBJ1-1	NA	NA	CASSLERNTEAFF	TGTGCCAGCAGTTTAGAGAGGAACACTGAAGCTTTCTTT
TRBV11-3	TRBJ2-5	TRBD1	once	CASSRDRDQETQYF	TGTGCCAGCAGTCGCGACAGGGACCAAGAGACCCAGTACTTC
TRBV5-1	TRBJ2-7	NA	NA	CASSLYGSYEQYF	TGCGCCAGCAGCTTATACGGTTCCTACGAGCAGTACTTC
TRBV10-3	TRBJ1-2	TRBD1	NA	CAISDGQVGPTF	TGTGCCATCAGTGATGGACAGGTTGGGCCCACCTTC
TRBV11-2	TRBJ2-1	NA	NA	CASSPTTGQGQFF	TGTGCCAGCAGCCCAACAACAGGGCAGGGGCAGTTCTTC
TRBV5-1	TRBJ2-2	TRBD1	NA	CASSLERWDRAGGELFF	TGCGCCAGCAGCTTGGAGCGCTGGGACAGGGCGGGCGGGGAGCTGTTTTTT
TRBV28	TRBJ2-7	TRBD1	once	CASSSQGQGTYEQYF	TGTGCCAGCAGTTCCCAGGGACAGGGCACCTACGAGCAGTACTTC
TRBV2	TRBJ2-1	NA	NA	CASSETKGGEQFF	TGTGCCAGCAGTGAAACGAAAGGCGGCGAGCAGTTCTTC
TRBV6-5	TRBJ1-6	TRBD1	NA	CASSYSRTGGNSPLHF	TGTGCCAGCAGTTACTCGAGGACAGGCGGTAATTCACCCCTCCACTTT
TRBV11-1	TRBJ1-2	NA	NA	CASSLGTPYGYTF	TGTGCCAGCAGCTTAGGGACACCTTATGGCTACACCTTC
TRBV5-8	TRBJ2-7	NA	NA	CASSYGPLYEQYF	TGTGCCAGCAGCTATGGCCCTCTCTACGAGCAGTACTTC
TRBV2	TRBJ1-5	TRBD1	once	CASGGQGGQPQHF	TGTGCCAGCGGGGGACAGGGCGGTCAGCCCCAGCATTTT
TRBV5-3	TRBJ1-1	TRBD1	NA	CARSWDRGTEAFF	TGTGCCAGAAGCTGGGACAGGGGCACTGAAGCTTTCTTT
TRBV5-1	TRBJ1-1	NA	NA	CASSLRGTATNTEAFF	TGCGCCAGCAGCTTGAGGGGGACCGCCACGAACACTGAAGCTTTCTTT
TRBV29-1	TRBJ1-5	NA	NA	CSVESGQGGPQHF	TGCAGCGTTGAATCCGGGCAGGGCGGACCCCAGCATTTT
TRBV7-8	TRBJ2-5	TRBD1	NA	CASSSGQGQETQYF	TGTGCCAGCAGCTCAGGACAGGGCCAAGAGACCCAGTACTTC
TRBV24-1	TRBJ2-1	TRBD2	NA	CATSELGRGGSYNEQFF	TGTGCCACCAGTGAACTTGGGCGGGGGGGTTCCTACAATGAGCAGTTCTTC
TRBV12-3/TRBV12-4	TRBJ1-3	NA	NA	CASSPVVGNTIYF	TGTGCCAGCAGCCCGGTTGTCGGAAACACCATATATTTT
TRBV2	TRBJ2-7	NA	NA	CASSIEGVAEQYF	TGTGCCAGCAGTATCGAAGGGGTGGCCGAGCAGTACTTC
TRBV19	TRBJ1-5	NA	NA	CASSTLDIFSNQPQHF	TGTGCCAGTAGTACTTTGGACATTTTTAGCAATCAGCCCCAGCATTTT
TRBV5-1	TRBJ2-1	TRBD2	NA	CASSLVSPTSGGAGEQFF	TGCGCCAGCAGCTTGGTGTCACCGACTAGCGGGGGGGCCGGGGAGCAGTTCTTC
TRBV18	TRBJ2-5	NA	NA	CASSPPDSQETQYF	TGTGCCAGCTCACCACCGGACAGTCAAGAGACCCAGTACTTC
TRBV9	TRBJ1-2	NA	NA	CASSAPGRANYGYTF	TGTGCCAGCAGCGCTCCCGGGAGGGCTAACTATGGCTACACCTTC
TRBV10-2	TRBJ1-5	TRBD1	NA	CASSDGQGGNQPQHF	TGCGCCAGCAGCGATGGACAGGGTGGCAATCAGCCCCAGCATTTT
TRBV21-1	TRBJ1-3	NA	once	CASVRRSSGNTIYF	TGTGCCAGCGTAAGGAGGAGCTCTGGAAACACCATATATTTT
TRBV7-9	TRBJ1-4	NA	NA	CASSQGVNNEKLFF	TGTGCCAGCAGCCAAGGGGTTAATAATGAAAAACTGTTTTTT
TRBV5-6	TRBJ1-1	TRBD1	once	CASSEPGQGADTEAFF	TGTGCCAGCAGCGAGCCGGGACAGGGGGCGGACACTGAAGCTTTCTTT
TRBV6-5	TRBJ2-1	TRBD2	NA	CASSLTGTSPGEQFF	TGTGCCAGCAGCCTTACCGGGACTAGCCCGGGAGAGCAGTTCTTC
TRBV11-2	TRBJ2-5	NA	NA	CASSPRGSGVGTKETQYF	TGTGCCAGCAGCCCACGAGGGTCCGGGGTGGGCACAAAAGAGACCCAGTACTTC
TRBV13	TRBJ2-7	NA	NA	CASSLVGHEQYF	TGTGCCAGCAGCTTAGTTGGGCACGAGCAGTACTTC
TRBV20-1	TRBJ1-5	TRBD1	NA	CSASKGQTNQPQHF	TGCAGTGCTAGTAAGGGACAGACCAATCAGCCCCAGCATTTT
TRBV12-3/TRBV12-4	TRBJ1-3	NA	once	CADSGGAGNTIYF	TGTGCCGACAGTGGTGGTGCTGGAAACACCATATATTTT
TRBV21-1	TRBJ1-1	NA	NA	CASSKLNPSLNTEAFF	TGTGCCAGCAGCAAACTAAATCCCTCTCTGAACACTGAAGCTTTCTTT
TRBV11-2	TRBJ2-7	TRBD1	NA	CASSFGTGQFYEQYF	TGTGCCAGCAGCTTTGGAACGGGACAGTTCTACGAGCAGTACTTC
TRBV5-1	TRBJ1-1	TRBD1	NA	CASSLGATGPEAFF	TGCGCCAGCAGCTTGGGTGCGACAGGGCCTGAAGCTTTCTTT
TRBV30	TRBJ1-1	TRBD1	NA	CAWRTGVEAFF	TGTGCCTGGCGTACAGGGGTGGAAGCTTTCTTT
TRBV9	TRBJ2-7	TRBD2	NA	CASSVEGLAGEQYF	TGTGCCAGCAGCGTAGAGGGACTAGCGGGCGAGCAGTACTTC
TRBV27	TRBJ1-2	TRBD1	once	CASSPAGTGVALNYGYTF	TGTGCCAGCAGTCCTGCCGGGACAGGGGTCGCCCTGAACTATGGCTACACCTTC